This T cell receptor beta chain derives from a study of identical twins. TCRdb re-called the 5' RACE reads through MiXCR, storing one row per CDR3 protein. The sample carries hundreds of thousands of distinct CDR3 sequences, less than 10% recorded once. With regard to this clonotype: Its antigen remains unidentified.

Findings and caveats of the study: Among out-of-frame alpha sequences shared by twins, low generation probability occurred in excess. There is a chance that invariant MAIT and iNKT cells partially muddied zero-insertion analyses. Models underestimated out-of-frame TCR alpha sharing in monozygotic twins.

This sample was shared with a second study, whose subject was yellow fever vaccine responses in identical twins. That investigation notes: The authors reported partly convergent, partly personalized vaccine responses in identical twins.

The sample consisted of PBMCs. The clonotype originates from a woman under 30 in good health.

For the CDR3, the DNA is TGCGCCAGCAGCCAAGGTGTTGGGGCCAAGCAGTACTTC. Encoded protein: CASSQGVGAKQYF. The V call is TRBV4-3, the J call TRBJ2-7, with D possibly TRBD1 on 5 matching bases. The CDR3 totals 13 residues. Trimming pared 1 base from V and 8 bases from J, leaving 12 bases between. The germline CDR1 and CDR2 sequences are LGHNA and YSLEER.